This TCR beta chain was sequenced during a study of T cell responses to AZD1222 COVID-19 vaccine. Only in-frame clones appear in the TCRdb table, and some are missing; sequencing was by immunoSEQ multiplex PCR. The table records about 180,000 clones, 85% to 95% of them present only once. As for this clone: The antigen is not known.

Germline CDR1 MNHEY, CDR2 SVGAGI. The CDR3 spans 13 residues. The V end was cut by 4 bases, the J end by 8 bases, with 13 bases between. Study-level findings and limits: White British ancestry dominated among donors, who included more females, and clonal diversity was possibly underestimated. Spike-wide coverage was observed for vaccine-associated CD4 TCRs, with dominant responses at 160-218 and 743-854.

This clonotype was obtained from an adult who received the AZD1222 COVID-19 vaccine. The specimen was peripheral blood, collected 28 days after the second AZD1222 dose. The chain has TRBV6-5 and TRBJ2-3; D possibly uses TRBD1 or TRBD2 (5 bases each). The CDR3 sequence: CASSLGPPGTQYF. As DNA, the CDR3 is TGTGCCAGCAGTTTGGGACCTCCCGGTACGCAGTATTTT.